The entry below gives a single T cell receptor (beta chain) sequence along with its context. The data were taken from a study of blood T cell repertoires in COVID-19. Study at large: The samples span acute and convalescent COVID-19 from the United States, Italy and Spain. Sources were T cells, B-cell-depleted T cells, or PBMCs; the material itself was cDNA or gDNA.

Germline CDR1 is SGHRS and CDR2 is YFSETQ. The germline V and J ends were trimmed by 0 bases and 10 bases, with 9 bases remaining between them. This CDR3 spans 12 amino acids. As originally analysed: The authors estimated nucleated cell counts from reference gene primer amplification. TCRdb keeps only in-frame clones here, not all; method: immunoSEQ multiplex PCR. V and J calls and clone size are as listed in that table; D and trimming were resolved from the DNA. The sample gives approximately 210,000 clones, 82% of which show up once; approximately 12% is in the top ten. The sequencing sample was made of peripheral blood. The J gene is TRBJ2-3, the V gene TRBV5-1; D gene unclear. The sequence derives from a woman between 35 and 50 years old with acute or convalescent COVID-19. CDR3 region: CASSLGPVAQYF. In DNA, the CDR3 is TGCGCCAGCAGCTTGGGTCCGGTGGCGCAGTATTTT.